This entry describes one TCR beta chain. There is no known antigen for this receptor. No base qualities exist here, and no much larger clone lies one base off it. Trimming takes 4 bases off V and 10 bases off J; junction bases not matched to a gene: 11. There are 14 amino acids in the CDR3, from cysteine to phenylalanine inclusive. The read is trimmed to its CDR3 DNA, 42 bases read in frame from base 1. CDR1 and CDR2 are read off the germline V gene (reference sequence) as SGHNT and YYREEE. The data originate from a study of Ad26.COV2.S vaccination and SARS-CoV-2 variants (dated by TCRdb to the early 2020s). Concerning the study at large: Vaccine-arm donors came from COV1001, a multicentre, randomized, double-blind, placebo-controlled phase I-IIa trial of Ad26.COV2.S in healthy adults. Investigators remained blinded to trial group allocation during experiments and outcome assessment. The TCR-sequenced set comprised about 32 samples: some 20 Ad26.COV2.S vaccine recipients, 5 placebo recipients and 8 SARS-CoV-2 convalescent individuals. TCRbeta repertoire sequencing served as the tool for gauging how specific and how broad the SARS-CoV-2-reactive T cell receptors were following Ad26.COV2.S vaccination. Ad26.COV2.S was given intramuscularly at 5x10^10 or 1x10^11 viral particles, as a single shot or as two shots 56 days apart. Participants in the trial were split at random into five groups of five each, receiving low-dose or high-dose Ad26.COV2.S once or twice, or else placebo on both occasions. The paper as a whole reports these results and caveats: The authors noted that total T cell responses may have been underestimated by the TCR breadth and depth analyses. The study was not powered for comparison of responses between vaccine doses or regimens. Spike-specific TCR breadth was higher in Ad26.COV2.S recipients than in placebo recipients (P = 0.0014). Comparable non-spike TCR breadth was observed between vaccine and placebo recipients, consistent with only spike being contained in the vaccine. After vaccination, spike-specific CD8+ and CD4+ T cell responses were reported to show substantial breadth.

The immunoSEQ Assay was the method used to sequence TCRbeta CDR3 regions. After extraction, genomic DNA underwent amplification by bias-controlled multiplex PCR, followed by high-throughput sequencing. Per the authors' processing: Collapsing and filtering of sequences were performed to quantify the absolute abundance of each unique TCRbeta CDR3 region. Usable DNA was measured by amplifying reference genes present in all nucleated cells, and TCRbeta template counts were normalized to that usable DNA to estimate T cell fraction. Repertoire TCRs were annotated as SARS-CoV-2-specific when V gene, CDR3 amino acid sequence and J gene were exactly matched to a known reactive TCR set. The reference SARS-CoV-2 TCR set was derived from MIRA and filtered for enrichment in COVID-19-positive ImmuneCODE repertoires, a step that removed public or cross-reactive TCRs. Drawing on the MIRA antigens, annotated TCRs were analysed further at the level of specific ORF or position within ORF. Depth was the summed frequency of annotated unique rearrangements, while breadth was defined as annotated unique rearrangements over total unique productive rearrangements. TCR breadth was compared between groups using two-sided Wilcoxon rank-sum tests. The table was pulled from immuneACCESS by TCRdb, which kept in-frame rearrangements only. Such tables lose some clones; where checked, under half of the loss comes from unresolved V genes, and the rest has no known cause. The D gene and trimming were derived from the DNA, and the V and J assignments and clone size from that table. The table for this sample lists around 300,000 clones; roughly 91% of them were counted only once. The top ten clonotypes cover approximately 5% of the sample.

The treatment or condition label, read with the paper, signifies: roughly 18 received Ad26.COV2.S at low or high dose, single or two shots; about five received placebo; per-sample allocation not given. For vaccine and placebo recipients, repertoires were sequenced using samples collected on day 63 after the first injection. Cohort 1b enrolled 25 to 30 adults aged 18-55 years at a single site in Boston, USA, between 29 July and 7 August 2020. As a vaccine, Ad26.COV2.S was a replication-incompetent adenovirus type 26 vector that expressed a prefusion-stabilized SARS-CoV-2 spike protein derived from the original Wuhan strain.

The sample in question was peripheral blood, obtained in a trial of Ad26.COV2.S vaccine versus placebo. The receptor's source is a person aged 18 to 59 who received the Ad26.COV2.S COVID-19 vaccine or a placebo. The chain is made from TRBV5-4 and TRBJ2-1, with 7 junctional bases fitting TRBD2. The DNA sequence is as follows: TGTGCCAGCAGCCGGACTAGAGAAAGGGACGAGCAGTTCTTC. It translates as CASSRTRERDEQFF.